Below, one TCR beta chain is given with its context. Its antigen is unidentified. It may be a read error: a sequence one base away is much more abundant. The sample comes from a study of type 1 regulatory T cells. Study information: T-allo10 is a Tr1-enriched, alloantigen-specific CD4 T cell product made in vitro.

This CDR3 spans 13 amino acids. Germline V gene sequence: CDR1 MNHNY, CDR2 SVGAGI (reference sequence). TCRdb re-called the reads with MiXCR, one entry per CDR3 protein. The sample carries some 15,000 distinct CDR3 sequences, roughly an eighth recorded once. The TCR was taken from a human donor in good health. Material for sequencing was cultured T cells, either the whole culture or a sorted T cell fraction (not recorded which). The genes are TRBV6-6 and TRBJ1-2, with D unresolved. The CDR3 region is CVSSYFTNYGYTF. DNA of the CDR3: TGTGTCAGCAGTTATTTCACTAACTATGGCTACACCTTC.